Listed here are 24 T cell receptor beta chains from one sample, sequenced in a study of tumor-infiltrating lymphocytes in primary liver carcinoma. Unsorted whole blood yielded the blood RNA, and germline DNA was also extracted. The template, approximately 500 ng total RNA, yielded TCR beta cDNA made with a constant-region primer. ARM-PCR was slightly modified, and three nested multiplex PCR rounds with it gave rise to the TCR beta libraries. Forward primers for TRBV1-TRBV30 and a C-beta reverse primer served the first two PCR rounds, at roughly 10 cycles each. Via MiXCR, TCRdb re-called the multiplex PCR reads, giving one row per CDR3 protein. Of some 190,000 distinct CDR3 sequences in the sample, about 60% were seen once. The sequenced sample consisted of peripheral blood. These receptors all stem from a man between 35 and 55 years old with primary liver carcinoma and hepatitis B virus infection.

CDR3 sequence: CASSLGRSQFF. In DNA, the CDR3 is TGTGCCAGCAGTTTAGGGCGGAGCCAGTTCTTC. The genes are TRBV28 and TRBJ2-1; D not certain. Per the germline V gene, CDR1 is MDHEN and CDR2 is SYDVKM. This CDR3 is built from 11 residues. V lost 2 bases to trimming and J lost 13 bases, with 9 bases between them.

This clonotype was counted a single time. An end of the junction does not agree with germline; a read error may underlie this. This chain uses TRBV6-1 with TRBJ2-3; no clear D gene. The CDR3 length is 14 residues. The germline V gene encodes CDR1 MNHNS and CDR2 SASEGT. CDR3 residues: CAISEVIAQDTQYF. CDR3 nucleotides: TGTGCCATCAGTGAAGTGATCGCGCAAGATACGCAGTATTTT.

This clonotype has more than one count but fewer than ten. The V gene is TRBV29-1, the J gene TRBJ1-6, with D perhaps matching TRBD1 (6 bases). CDR3 length equals 13 residues. Germline V CDR1 and CDR2: SQVTM, ANQGSEA. V was trimmed by 4 bases and J by 9 bases, leaving 13 bases between them. CDR3 in amino acids: CSVGEGVSSPLHF. The CDR3 DNA follows: TGCAGCGTTGGAGAGGGGGTTAGTTCACCCCTCCACTTT.

This chain links TRBV28 with TRBJ2-5; TRBD2 matches 7 bases. V trimming: 6 bases; J trimming: 3 bases; junction bases outside the gene matches: 7. Germline V CDR1 and CDR2: MDHEN, SYDVKM. This CDR3 comprises 14 residues. For the CDR3, the DNA is TGTGCCAGCAGCAAACAGCGGGAAAAAGAGACCCAGTACTTC. Its translation is CASSKQREKETQYF.

The table lists this clonotype with a count of one. The chain joins TRBV12-3 or TRBV12-4 to TRBJ2-1; perhaps TRBD1 as D (5 bases). This CDR3 contains 15 residues. V was clipped by 3 bases and J by 0 bases, with 9 bases between them. The CDR3: CASSLDTSSYNEQFF. The CDR3 DNA follows: TGTGCCAGCAGTTTGGACACGAGCTCCTACAATGAGCAGTTCTTC.

The V call is TRBV7-8, the J call TRBJ2-5; 9 bases align to TRBD2. Germline V lookup: CDR1 SGHVS, CDR2 FQNEAQ. CDR3 length: 17 residues. V lost 7 bases to trimming and J lost 3 bases; unmatched junction nucleotides: 15. This CDR3 reads CASIPWAGAGGKETQYF. CDR3 coding DNA: TGTGCCAGCATTCCTTGGGCGGGGGCGGGAGGGAAAGAGACCCAGTACTTC.

Worth noting for this clonotype: The CDR3 carries no conserved terminal phenylalanine or tryptophan, so it likely arises from a read error. The chain uses TRBV11-2 and TRBJ2-7; D might be TRBD1 or TRBD2, each matching 6 bases. Germline V gene sequence: CDR1 SGHAT, CDR2 FQNNGV. This CDR3 is 14 amino acids long. V lost 5 bases and J 3 bases, leaving 14 bases between the germline ends. The CDR3 region has the DNA TGTGCCAGCAGCCCGCTGGGGGGCTACTACGAGCAGTACTTA. Protein product: CASSPLGGYYEQYL.

This clonotype was counted a few times. One end of the junction varies from germline; a read error may be responsible. V gene TRBV11-1 combines with J gene TRBJ2-1; D is perhaps TRBD1 or TRBD2 (5 bases each). Germline V gene sequence: CDR1 SGHAT, CDR2 FQDESV (reference sequence). The CDR3 sequence is 15 residues long. The CDR3 DNA reads TGTGCCAGAAGCCGCCGGGACGGATCGTTAGATGATCAGTTCTTC. It specifies CARSRRDGSLDDQFF.

This clonotype appeared a single time. At one end the junction does not follow the germline gene, possibly because of a read error. The chain uses TRBV29-1 and TRBJ1-5; D not resolved. This CDR3 has 13 residues. Looked up from germline, CDR1 is SQVTM and CDR2 is ANQGSEA. This CDR3 is CGVEEGGNQPQHF. For the CDR3, the DNA is TGCGGCGTTGAAGAGGGTGGCAATCAGCCCCAGCATTTT.

V and J are TRBV11-2 and TRBJ2-7; D not resolved. CDR1 SGHAT and CDR2 FQNNGV come from the germline V gene. CDR3 length: 13 residues. Trimming left V 3 bases short and J 3 bases short, with 9 bases between. CDR3 DNA: TGTGCCAGCAGCTTTATCACGGGCTACGAGCAGTACTTC. It codes for CASSFITGYEQYF.

This clonotype occurred once. The germline gene is not matched at one end of the junction; a read error may be the cause. V usage is TRBV12-3 or TRBV12-4 and J usage is TRBJ1-5; TRBD1 is a possible D gene (5 bases). The CDR3 has 17 amino acids. The DNA of the CDR3 is TGTACCAGCAGTTTGGGTACAGGCCTTCATGGCAATCAGCCCCAGCATTTT. Amino acids: CTSSLGTGLHGNQPQHF.

This clonotype was found a few times. The J gene is TRBJ2-2, the V gene TRBV12-3 or TRBV12-4; no clear D gene. This CDR3 has 13 amino acids. V was clipped by 0 bases and J by 8 bases, with 7 bases between them. The CDR3 DNA reads as TGTGCCAGCAGTTTAGCGGGCCTAGGGGAGCTGTTTTTT. Its translation is CASSLAGLGELFF.

The J gene is TRBJ1-5, the V gene TRBV12-3 or TRBV12-4, with 11 bases fitting TRBD1. V lost 5 bases and J lost 1; bases outside the gene matches: 10. CDR3 length: 18 amino acids. CDR3 residues: CASSLGTGGGRSNQPQHF. Here the CDR3 DNA reads TGTGCCAGCAGTCTCGGGACAGGGGGTGGTAGGAGCAATCAGCCCCAGCATTTT.

This clonotype has more than one count but fewer than ten. The chain is built from TRBV6-5 and TRBJ2-1; 11 bases agree with TRBD1. CDR3 size: 15 residues. Trimming took 5 bases from V and 7 from J; bases not matched to a gene: 7. CDR1 and CDR2 (germline): MNHEY, SVGAGI. The CDR3 nucleotides are TGTGCCAGCAGTCAAGGACAGGGGGCTAGGAATGAGCAGTTCTTC. Translation: CASSQGQGARNEQFF.

This chain links TRBV6-6 with TRBJ1-2, with 8 bases aligning to TRBD1. The germline gives CDR1 MNHNY, CDR2 SVGAGI (reference sequence). This CDR3 region has 15 residues. V trimming: 7 bases; J trimming: 10 bases; junction bases outside the gene matches: 17. The CDR3 sequence is CASITSFPGQDDYTF. DNA for the CDR3: TGTGCCAGCATTACGAGCTTCCCGGGACAGGATGACTACACCTTC.

With respect to this clonotype: Here the CDR3 omits its conserved ending phenylalanine or tryptophan, so a read error is the likely source. It is unclear where the CDR3 begins or ends on the DNA, so no DNA is shown, and the CDR3 is as TCRdb lists it. The rearrangement links TRBV5-1 to TRBJ1-2; the table calls TRBD1, which could not be checked here. Counting both end residues, the CDR3 totals 15 amino acids. The V gene's germline CDR1 is SGHRS and CDR2 YFSETQ. The CDR3 spells CASSLQHTGDYGYSS.

This clonotype was picked up a small number of times. V is TRBV6-2 or TRBV6-3 and J is TRBJ2-7; TRBD2 might be the D (5 bases). The CDR3 spans 13 residues. V lost 10 bases, J lost 7 bases, and 20 bases lay in between. Germline CDR1 reads MNHEY; CDR2 reads SVGEGT. CDR3 sequence (DNA): TGTGCCACCGTGAGGCGGGCCACATGGGAGCAGTACTTC. It encodes CATVRRATWEQYF.

For this clonotype: A read error is possible here, since a much larger clone lies one base away. This chain links TRBV11-2 with TRBJ1-1; possibly TRBD1 for D (5 bases). Germline V gene data show CDR1 as SGHAT and CDR2 as FQNNGV. The CDR3 sequence is 15 residues long. With 5 bases removed from V and 4 bases from J, the gap between germline ends came to 17 bases. The DNA for the CDR3 is TGTGCCAGCAGCCAATCTTCTGCAGGGACCACTGAAGCTTTCTTT. Translating gives CASSQSSAGTTEAFF.

On this clonotype: The CDR3 end shows no conserved phenylalanine or tryptophan, and so a read error is likely. The V and J genes are TRBV11-2 and TRBJ1-2; weak D call: TRBD1 (5 bases). CDR1 and CDR2 (germline): SGHAT, FQNNGV. This CDR3 region has 16 residues. CDR3 nucleotide sequence: TGTGCCAGCGGCTTAGGGACGGCGGCCCTTAGTTATGGCTACACCCTC. This codes for CASGLGTAALSYGYTL.

Points on this clonotype: Lacking the conserved final phenylalanine or tryptophan, this CDR3 likely reflects a read error. The chain combines TRBV11-1 with TRBJ2-7; no firm D call. This CDR3 has 14 amino acids. The V end lost 2 bases, the J end lost 6 bases, and 14 bases lay between the germline ends. Looked up from germline, CDR1 is SGHAT and CDR2 is FQDESV (reference sequence). The DNA for the CDR3 is TGTGCCAGCAGCTTACCTGGCTTTCCCGGCGAGCAGTACTTG. Translation gives CASSLPGFPGEQYL.

This clonotype occurred a few times. This rearrangement joins TRBV29-1 to TRBJ1-5; weak D call: TRBD1 (6 bases). The ends were cut back, 6 bases at V and 5 bases at J, with 11 bases in the middle. The CDR3 sequence is 12 residues long. The germline V gene encodes CDR1 SQVTM and CDR2 ANQGSEA. The CDR3 sequence is CSVGQFDQPQHF. CDR3 DNA sequence: TGCAGCGTCGGACAGTTCGATCAGCCCCAGCATTTT. The whole variable domain, remainder taken from reference TRBV29-1 and TRBJ1-5, is SAVISQKPSRDICQRGTSLTIQCQVDSQVTMMFWYRQQPGQSLTLIATANQGSEATYESGFVIDKFPISRPNLTFSTLTVSNMSPEDSSIYLCSVGQFDQPQHFGDGTRLSIL.

Of note for this clonotype: An end of the junction differs from the germline gene, which may be a read error. This chain links TRBV6-5 with TRBJ2-7; 7 bases align to TRBD1. The CDR3 runs 12 residues. Germline lookup yields CDR1 MNHEY and CDR2 SVGAGI. CDR3 bases: TGTGCCGGCGAGGACAGGTCCTACAAGCAGTACTTC. Translating gives CAGEDRSYKQYF.

As concerns this clonotype: Without the conserved terminal phenylalanine or tryptophan, this CDR3 likely stems from a read error. V is TRBV11-2 and J is TRBJ2-3; 14 nucleotides match TRBD2. The length of the CDR3 is 17 residues. Germline V gene data show CDR1 as SGHAT and CDR2 as FQNNGV. For the CDR3, the DNA is TGTGCCAGCAGCTCTGGACTAGCGGGGGGAAGCACAGATACACAGTATTTA. It encodes CASSSGLAGGSTDTQYL.

The CDR3 spells CASTLGLAAYEQYF. DNA for the CDR3: TGTGCCAGCACCCTCGGTCTAGCGGCCTACGAGCAGTACTTC. This chain connects TRBV13 to TRBJ2-7; 7 bases align to TRBD2. Germline CDR1 and CDR2: PRHDT and FYEKMQ (reference sequence). Unmatched junction bases numbered 8, after V lost 7 bases and J lost 2 bases. This CDR3 is 14 amino acids long.